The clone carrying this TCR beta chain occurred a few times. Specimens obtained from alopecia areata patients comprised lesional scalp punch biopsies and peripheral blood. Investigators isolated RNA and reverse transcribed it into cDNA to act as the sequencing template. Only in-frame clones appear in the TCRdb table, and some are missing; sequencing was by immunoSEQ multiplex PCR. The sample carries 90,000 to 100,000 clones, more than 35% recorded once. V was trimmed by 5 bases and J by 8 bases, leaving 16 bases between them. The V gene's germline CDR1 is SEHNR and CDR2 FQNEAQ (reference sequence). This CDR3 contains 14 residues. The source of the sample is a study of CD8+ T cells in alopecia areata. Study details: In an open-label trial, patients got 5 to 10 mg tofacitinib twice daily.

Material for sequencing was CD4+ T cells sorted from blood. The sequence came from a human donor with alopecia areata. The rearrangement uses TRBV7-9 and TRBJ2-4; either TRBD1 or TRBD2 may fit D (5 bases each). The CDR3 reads CASSPPGTLDIQYF. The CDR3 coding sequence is TGTGCCAGCAGCCCACCCGGGACGTTAGACATTCAGTACTTC. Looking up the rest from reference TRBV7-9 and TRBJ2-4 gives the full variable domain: DTGVSQNPRHKITKRGQNVTFRCDPISEHNRLYWYRQTLGQGPEFLTYFQNEAQLEKSRLLSDRFSAERPKGSFSTLEIQRTEQGDSAMYLCASSPPGTLDIQYFGAGTRLSVL.